Sequencing of this T cell receptor (beta chain) was carried out in a study of PD-1 blockade in classical Hodgkin lymphoma. Study-level results: With CD4+ cells, TCR diversity rose significantly by C4D1, but not with CD8+ cells. As was reported, newly diagnosed patients showed lower baseline TCR diversity than healthy donors did. For complete responders, baseline diversity was comparable to that of newly diagnosed patients.

Every single patient, without exception, relapsed after autologous stem cell transplantation, and brentuximab vedotin exposure varied. As to this clone: Its antigen is as yet unknown. Other DNA sequences in this specimen translate into the identical CDR3.

This table comes from immunoSEQ multiplex PCR, and its TCRdb copy is limited to in-frame clones, with some not included. The table shows 50,000 to 75,000 clones, with 88% occurring only once. V shed 0 bases, J shed 7 bases, and the junction held 4 bases outside the gene matches. The germline CDR1 and CDR2 sequences are SGHRS and YFSETQ. The CDR3 length is 14 residues. The receptor was isolated from a human donor with classical Hodgkin lymphoma. Sequenced material: peripheral blood mononuclear cells (PBMCs), taken before the second cycle of nivolumab. This chain links TRBV5-1 with TRBJ1-2; 9 bases fit TRBD1. Here the CDR3 DNA reads TGCGCCAGCAGCTTGGGAACAGGGGGCTTTGGCTACACCTTC. Translation: CASSLGTGGFGYTF.